This TCR beta chain originates from a study of shared clonotypes between healthy human individuals. Looking at the study overall: For every donor, three CD4 naive, three CD4 memory, two CD8 naive and one CD8 memory plates were used.

Turning to this clone: The sample holds other DNA sequences that translate to the same CDR3.

CDR1 and CDR2 (germline): MDHEN, SYDVKM. The CDR3 consists of 15 residues. Germline trimming cut 2 bases from V and 5 bases from J; bases unmatched to any gene: 4. The investigators split CD4+ cells into a CD45RA+ naive subset and a CD45RA-negative memory subset. Each cell subset's genomic DNA was divided evenly among several immunoSEQ plates. Assay used: immunoSEQ multiplex PCR; TCRdb lists only in-frame clones, some missing. The profile shows approximately 2,000,000 clones, 85% to 95% of them singletons. The clonotype was recovered from a man younger than 35 in good health. Some clones in this sample may be carry-over from other donors' samples. The sequenced sample was naive CD4+ T cells from PBMCs. Regarding subset: CD45RA+ positively selected. The rearrangement joins TRBV28 to TRBJ1-4, with TRBD1 matching 8 bases. In DNA form, the CDR3 reads TGTGCCAGCAGTTTAGTGGGGACAGGAAATGAAAAACTGTTTTTT. Its protein is CASSLVGTGNEKLFF.